This T cell receptor beta chain was sequenced in a study of CD8 T cells in ankylosing spondylitis. Study results and caveats: A TCR beta motif of roughly eight highly homologous variants seemed to mark ankylosing spondylitis blood.

This CDR3 comprises 15 residues. The germline V gene encodes CDR1 SGHTA and CDR2 FQGNSA. V gave up 2 bases and J gave up 6 bases; unmatched junction bases: 3. This clonotype was counted many times. Antigen unknown. TCRdb re-analysed the 5' RACE reads in MiXCR, keeping a single row per CDR3 protein. Of approximately 290,000 distinct CDR3 sequences listed, under 25% are singletons. Sequenced sample: blood, either unsorted or a sorted T cell fraction (not recorded which). This TCR came from a female donor with ankylosing spondylitis or in good health (not recorded which). J is TRBJ1-6 and V is TRBV7-2; 8 bases are shared with TRBD1. The CDR3 region is CASSLRQGSNSPLHF. CDR3 DNA sequence: TGTGCCAGCAGCTTAAGACAGGGGAGTAATTCACCCCTCCACTTT.